This T cell receptor beta chain is from a study of CD8+ T cells in alopecia areata. Extracted from the samples, RNA was reverse transcribed into cDNA to serve as the sequencing template. This table comes from immunoSEQ multiplex PCR, and its TCRdb copy is limited to in-frame clones, with some not included. Among some 200,000 clones listed, 55% to 70% were seen once. Trimming at V came to 0 bases and at J to 3 bases, leaving 3 bases not matched to a gene. CDR1 is SGHNT and CDR2 is YYREEE in the germline V gene (reference sequence). The CDR3 is 14 residues long. Specified treatment: oral pan-JAK inhibitor, 5-10 mg twice daily.

Source: CD4+ T cells sorted from blood, taken at week 4, from a patient treated with tofacitinib. V gene TRBV5-4 combines with J gene TRBJ2-7; 7 bases are a match to TRBD1. This receptor was taken from a human donor with alopecia areata. Here the CDR3 reads CASSLGQGLYEQYF. The CDR3 DNA sequence: TGTGCCAGCAGCTTGGGACAGGGCCTCTACGAGCAGTACTTC.